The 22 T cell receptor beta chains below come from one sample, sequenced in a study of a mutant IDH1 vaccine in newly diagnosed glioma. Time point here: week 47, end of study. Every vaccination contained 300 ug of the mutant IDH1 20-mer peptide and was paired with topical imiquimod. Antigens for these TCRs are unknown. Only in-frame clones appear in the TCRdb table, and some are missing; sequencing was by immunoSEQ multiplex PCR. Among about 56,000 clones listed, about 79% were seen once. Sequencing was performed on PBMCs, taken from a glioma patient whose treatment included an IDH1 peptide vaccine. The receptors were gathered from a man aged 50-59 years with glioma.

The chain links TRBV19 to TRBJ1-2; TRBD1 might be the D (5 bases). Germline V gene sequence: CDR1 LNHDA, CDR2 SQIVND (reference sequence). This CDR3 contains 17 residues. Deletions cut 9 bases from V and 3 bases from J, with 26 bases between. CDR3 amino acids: CASLSDVRPGRDYGYTF. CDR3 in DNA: TGTGCCAGCCTATCTGACGTGAGGCCGGGGCGGGACTATGGCTACACCTTC. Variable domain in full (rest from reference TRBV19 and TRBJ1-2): DGGITQSPKYLFRKEGQNVTLSCEQNLNHDAMYWYRQDPGQGLRLIYYSQIVNDFQKGDIAEGYSVSREKKESFPLTVTSAQKNPTAFYLCASLSDVRPGRDYGYTFGSGTRLTVV.

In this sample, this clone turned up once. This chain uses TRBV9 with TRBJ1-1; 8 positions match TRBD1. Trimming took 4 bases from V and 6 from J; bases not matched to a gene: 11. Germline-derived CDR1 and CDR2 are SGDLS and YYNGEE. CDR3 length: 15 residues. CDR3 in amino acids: CASSYYRGTVSEAFF. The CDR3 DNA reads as TGTGCCAGCAGCTATTACAGGGGGACTGTGTCTGAAGCTTTCTTT.

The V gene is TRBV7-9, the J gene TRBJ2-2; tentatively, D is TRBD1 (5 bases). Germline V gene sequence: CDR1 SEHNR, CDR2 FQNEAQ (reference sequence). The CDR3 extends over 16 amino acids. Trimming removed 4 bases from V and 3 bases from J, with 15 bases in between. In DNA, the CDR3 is TGTGCCAGCAGCTCCTACAGGAATCGGGACACCGGGGAGCTGTTTTTT. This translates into CASSSYRNRDTGELFF.

CDR3 DNA: TGTGCCAGCAGCCTGAGGGGCGGTTATAATGAAAAACTGTTTTTT. Translation: CASSLRGGYNEKLFF. This rearrangement joins TRBV5-4 to TRBJ1-4; tentatively, D is TRBD1 (5 bases). V shed 4 bases and J shed 4 bases, with 14 bases lying between them. The CDR3 consists of 15 residues. From germline, CDR1 is SGHNT and CDR2 YYREEE (reference sequence).

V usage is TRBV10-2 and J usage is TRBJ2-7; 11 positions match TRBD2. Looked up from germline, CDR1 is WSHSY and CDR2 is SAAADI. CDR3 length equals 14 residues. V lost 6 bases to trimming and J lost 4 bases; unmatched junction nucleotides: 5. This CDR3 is CASRPTSGNYEQYF. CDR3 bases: TGCGCCAGCAGACCGACTAGCGGGAATTACGAGCAGTACTTC.

CDR3 DNA sequence: TGCAGCGTTGGTGGACAGGTGGGAGATACGCAGTATTTT. Residues: CSVGGQVGDTQYF. The chain combines TRBV29-1 with TRBJ2-3, with 7 bases matching TRBD1. The CDR3 is 13 residues long. V lost 4 bases to trimming and J lost 5 bases; unmatched junction nucleotides: 6. Germline V gene sequence: CDR1 SQVTM, CDR2 ANQGSEA.

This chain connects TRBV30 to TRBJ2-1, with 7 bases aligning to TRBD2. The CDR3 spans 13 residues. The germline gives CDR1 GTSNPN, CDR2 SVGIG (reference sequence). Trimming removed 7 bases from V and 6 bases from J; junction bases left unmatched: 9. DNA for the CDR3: TGTGCCTTAGCGGGCCAAACCCGCAATGAGCAGTTCTTC. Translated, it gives CALAGQTRNEQFF. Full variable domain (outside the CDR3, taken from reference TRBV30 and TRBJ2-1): SQTIHQWPATLVQPVGSPLSLECTVEGTSNPNLYWYRQAAGRGLQLLFYSVGIGQISSEVPQNLSASRPQDRQFILSSKKLLLSDSGFYLCALAGQTRNEQFFGPGTRLTVL.

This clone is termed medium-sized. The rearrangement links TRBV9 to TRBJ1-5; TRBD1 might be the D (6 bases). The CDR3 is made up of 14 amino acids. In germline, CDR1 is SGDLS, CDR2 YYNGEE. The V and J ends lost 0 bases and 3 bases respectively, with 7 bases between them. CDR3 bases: TGTGCCAGCAGCGTAGGGGGGCCCAATCAGCCCCAGCATTTT. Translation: CASSVGGPNQPQHF. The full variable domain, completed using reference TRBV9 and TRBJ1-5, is DSGVTQTPKHLITATGQRVTLRCSPRSGDLSVYWYQQSLDQGLQFLIQYYNGEERAKGNILERFSAQQFPDLHSELNLSSLELGDSALYFCASSVGGPNQPQHFGDGTRLSIL.

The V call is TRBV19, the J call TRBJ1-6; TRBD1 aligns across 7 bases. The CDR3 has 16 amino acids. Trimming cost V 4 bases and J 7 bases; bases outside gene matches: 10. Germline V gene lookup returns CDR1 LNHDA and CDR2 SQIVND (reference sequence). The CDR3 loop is CASSRGRQGRNSPLHF. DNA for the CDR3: TGTGCCAGTAGTAGGGGGCGACAGGGTAGGAATTCACCCCTCCACTTT.

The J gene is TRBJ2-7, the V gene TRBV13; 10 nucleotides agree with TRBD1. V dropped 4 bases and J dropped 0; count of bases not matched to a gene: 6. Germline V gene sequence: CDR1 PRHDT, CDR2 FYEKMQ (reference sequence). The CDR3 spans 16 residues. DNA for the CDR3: TGTGCCAGCAGCTCGAGGACAGGGGGAATCTCCTACGAGCAGTACTTC. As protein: CASSSRTGGISYEQYF. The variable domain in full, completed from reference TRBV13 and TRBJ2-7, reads AAGVIQSPRHLIKEKRETATLKCYPIPRHDTVYWYQQGPGQDPQFLISFYEKMQSDKGSIPDRFSAQQFSDYHSELNMSSLELGDSALYFCASSSRTGGISYEQYFGPGTRLTVT.

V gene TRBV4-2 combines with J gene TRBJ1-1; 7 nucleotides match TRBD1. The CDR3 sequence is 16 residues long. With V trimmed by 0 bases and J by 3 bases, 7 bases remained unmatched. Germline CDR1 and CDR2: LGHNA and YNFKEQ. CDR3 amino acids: CASSQDRARGDTEAFF. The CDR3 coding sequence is TGTGCCAGCAGCCAAGATCGGGCCAGGGGGGACACTGAAGCTTTCTTT.

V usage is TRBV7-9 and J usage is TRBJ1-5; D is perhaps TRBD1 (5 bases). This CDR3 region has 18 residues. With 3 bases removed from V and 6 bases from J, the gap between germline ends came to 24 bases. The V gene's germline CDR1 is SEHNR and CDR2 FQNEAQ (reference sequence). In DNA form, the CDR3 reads TGTGCCAGCAGCTTGGGGCAAGGTGGGGCGGTTGGCCGTCAGCCCCAGCATTTT. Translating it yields CASSLGQGGAVGRQPQHF.

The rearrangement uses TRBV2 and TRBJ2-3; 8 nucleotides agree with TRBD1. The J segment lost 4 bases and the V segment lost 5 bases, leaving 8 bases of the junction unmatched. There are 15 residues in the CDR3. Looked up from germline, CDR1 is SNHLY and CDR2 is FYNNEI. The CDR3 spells CASSPDRVQADTQYF. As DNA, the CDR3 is TGTGCCAGCAGTCCGGACAGGGTTCAAGCAGATACGCAGTATTTT.

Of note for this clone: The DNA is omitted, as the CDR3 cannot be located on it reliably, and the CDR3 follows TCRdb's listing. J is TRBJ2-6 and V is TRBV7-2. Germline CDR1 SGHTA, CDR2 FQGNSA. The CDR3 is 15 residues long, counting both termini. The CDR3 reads CASSSSSSGANVLTF.

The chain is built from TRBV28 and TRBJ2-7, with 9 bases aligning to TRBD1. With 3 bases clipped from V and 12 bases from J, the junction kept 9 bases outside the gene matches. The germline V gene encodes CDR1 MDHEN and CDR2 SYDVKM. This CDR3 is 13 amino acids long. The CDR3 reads CASSFRDRDPGYF. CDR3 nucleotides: TGTGCCAGCAGTTTTAGGGACAGGGACCCTGGGTACTTC.

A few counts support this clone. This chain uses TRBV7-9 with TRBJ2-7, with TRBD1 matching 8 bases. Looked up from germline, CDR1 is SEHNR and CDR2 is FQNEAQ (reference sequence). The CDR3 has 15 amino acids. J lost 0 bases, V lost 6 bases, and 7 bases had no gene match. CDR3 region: CASSRQGRYSYEQYF. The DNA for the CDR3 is TGTGCCAGCAGTCGACAGGGGCGATACTCCTACGAGCAGTACTTC.

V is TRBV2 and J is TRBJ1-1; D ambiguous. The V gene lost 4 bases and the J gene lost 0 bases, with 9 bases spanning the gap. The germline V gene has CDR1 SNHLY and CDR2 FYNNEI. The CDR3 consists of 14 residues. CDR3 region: CASSALAVNTEAFF. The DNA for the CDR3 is TGTGCCAGCAGTGCTTTGGCGGTGAACACTGAAGCTTTCTTT. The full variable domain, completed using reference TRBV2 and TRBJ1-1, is EPEVTQTPSHQVTQMGQEVILRCVPISNHLYFYWYRQILGQKVEFLVSFYNNEISEKSEIFDDQFSVERPDGSNFTLKIRSTKLEDSAMYFCASSALAVNTEAFFGQGTRLTVV.

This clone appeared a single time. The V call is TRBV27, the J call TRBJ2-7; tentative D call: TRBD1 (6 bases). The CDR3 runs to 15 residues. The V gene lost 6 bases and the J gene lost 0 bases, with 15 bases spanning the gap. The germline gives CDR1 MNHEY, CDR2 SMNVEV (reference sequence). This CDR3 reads CASRYGTISSYEQYF. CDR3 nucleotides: TGTGCCAGCAGATATGGGACAATTTCCTCCTACGAGCAGTACTTC.

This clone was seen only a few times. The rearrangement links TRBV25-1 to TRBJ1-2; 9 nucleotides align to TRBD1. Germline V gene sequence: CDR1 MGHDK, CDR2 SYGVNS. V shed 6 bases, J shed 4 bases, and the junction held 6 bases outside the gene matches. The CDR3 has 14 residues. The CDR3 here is CASSQGTGTYGYTF. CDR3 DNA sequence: TGTGCCAGCAGCCAAGGGACAGGGACCTATGGCTACACCTTC.

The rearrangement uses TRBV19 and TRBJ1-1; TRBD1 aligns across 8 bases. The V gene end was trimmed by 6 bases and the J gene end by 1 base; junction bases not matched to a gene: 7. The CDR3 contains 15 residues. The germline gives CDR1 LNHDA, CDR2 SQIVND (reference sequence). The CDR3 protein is CASSPRTGRNTEAFF. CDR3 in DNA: TGTGCCAGTAGCCCCCGGACAGGGCGGAACACTGAAGCTTTCTTT.

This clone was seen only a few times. The CDR3 protein is CAWSTTSNQPQHF. The CDR3 DNA sequence: TGTGCCTGGAGTACGACGTCAAATCAGCCCCAGCATTTT. The chain combines TRBV30 with TRBJ1-5; D is undetermined. This CDR3 has 13 residues. Germline CDR1 and CDR2: GTSNPN and SVGIG (reference sequence). V was pared by 2 bases and J by 4 bases, with 9 bases between.

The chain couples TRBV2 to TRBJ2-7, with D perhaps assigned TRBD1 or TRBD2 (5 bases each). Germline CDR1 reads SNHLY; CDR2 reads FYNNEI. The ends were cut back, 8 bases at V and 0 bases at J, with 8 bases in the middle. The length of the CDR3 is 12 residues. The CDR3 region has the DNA TGTGCCAGCCGGGACGCCTCCTACGAGCAGTACTTC. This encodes CASRDASYEQYF.